A selection of T cell receptor beta chains follows, all from one sample in a study of cytomegalovirus exposure and HLA in healthy donors. Assay used: immunoSEQ multiplex PCR; TCRdb lists only in-frame clones, some missing. This sample has about 200,000 clones, with around 80% found just once. Sequencing was done on a sample of PBMCs. These receptors were collected from a woman in her 30s in good health and CMV-seropositive. Both conserved end residues are part of each CDR3. The D gene is left open where the match is weak. Clone size, where shown, is once, few, many, or a class for clones that have expanded.

>.|TRBV5-1|.|15|TRBJ2-2
TGCGCCAGCAGCTCAGGGGTCCTCGGGGCCGGGGAGCTGTTTTTT
CASSSGVLGAGELFF
>.|TRBV5-1|TRBD2|17|TRBJ2-2
TGCGCCAGCAGCCCCCCCGGGACTAGCCTTACCACCGGGGAGCTGTTTTTT
CASSPPGTSLTTGELFF
>.|TRBV2|.|13|TRBJ1-5
TGTGCCAGCAGCGGTATGAAAATTCAGCCCCAGCATTTT
CASSGMKIQPQHF
>.|TRBV13|.|17|TRBJ1-1
TGTGCCAGCCGACCCCGGATACAGACAGAGAGTTCCGCTGAAGCTTTCTTT
CASRPRIQTESSAEAFF
>once|TRBV29-1|.|12|TRBJ1-1
TGCAGCGTTTATACAGGGAACACTGAAGCTTTCTTT
CSVYTGNTEAFF
>few|TRBV25-1|.|15|TRBJ1-3
TGTGCCAGCACGAGAGGGACTTATTCTGGAAACACCATATATTTT
CASTRGTYSGNTIYF
>.|TRBV2|TRBD1|16|TRBJ2-3
TGTGCCAGCAGTGAACTGGGGACAGGGGCGACAGATACGCAGTATTTT
CASSELGTGATDTQYF
>.|TRBV4-1|.|17|TRBJ2-7
TGCGCCAGCAGCCAAGAAAGTCAGCAGCTCCTACGGGGAGAGCAGTACTTC
CASSQESQQLLRGEQYF
>.|TRBV6-1|.|12|TRBJ1-4
TGTGCCAGCAGTAGAGAGACTTGGAAACTGTTTTTT
CASSRETWKLFF
>.|TRBV4-2|TRBD2|16|TRBJ2-1
TGTGCCAGCAGCCAACTAGCGGGGCCCTCCTACAATGAGCAGTTCTTC
CASSQLAGPSYNEQFF
>.|TRBV5-1|.|13|TRBJ2-7
TGCGCCAGCAGCTTGGATCGGGACTACGAGCAGTACTTC
CASSLDRDYEQYF
>.|TRBV11-2|.|15|TRBJ2-2
TGTGCCAGCAGCCCAGAGGCGGGCTGGGCCGGGGAGCTGTTTTTT
CASSPEAGWAGELFF
>.|TRBV7-2|TRBD2|16|TRBJ2-7
TGTGCCAGCAGCTTAGAATCGACTAGCGGGAGCTACGAGCAGTACTTC
CASSLESTSGSYEQYF
>.|TRBV5-1|TRBD1|14|TRBJ2-7
TGCGCCAGCAGCTCCCAAACAGGGGGCGCCGAGCAGTACTTC
CASSSQTGGAEQYF
>few|TRBV2|.|13|TRBJ1-2
TGTGCCAGCAGAACGACAGGTATCTATGGCTACACCTTC
CASRTTGIYGYTF
>.|TRBV29-1|.|14|TRBJ1-1
TGCAGCGTTGATCGGCGAGAGGGCAACACTGAAGCTTTCTTT
CSVDRREGNTEAFF
>few|TRBV25-1|.|15|TRBJ2-1
TGTGCCAGCAGGGAAAACAGGGCCGCAAGGAATGAGCAGTTCTTC
CASRENRAARNEQFF
>.|TRBV19|TRBD2|15|TRBJ2-1
TGTGCCAGTAGTATCTCGAGCGGGAGCAACAATGAGCAGTTCTTC
CASSISSGSNNEQFF
>once|TRBV2|TRBD2|13|TRBJ2-1
TGTGCCAGCGGTCGGGAGGGGGGCAGAGAGCAGTTCTTC
CASGREGGREQFF
>.|TRBV28|.|14|TRBJ2-3
TGTGCCAGTGGCTTGGGACTCAGCACAGATACGCAGTATTTT
CASGLGLSTDTQYF
>.|TRBV2|TRBD1|15|TRBJ1-2
TGTGCCAGCAGTGTAGTTACAGGGGGAGTGAGAGGCTACACCTTC
CASSVVTGGVRGYTF
>.|TRBV6-1|.|15|TRBJ2-7
TGTGCCAGCAGTGACCGCGGGACAGCCAAATACGAGCAGTACTTC
CASSDRGTAKYEQYF
>.|TRBV29-1|.|15|TRBJ1-1
TGCAGCGTTAAGGAGTTGGACTCTTTGAACACTGAAGCTTTCTTT
CSVKELDSLNTEAFF
>.|TRBV7-9|.|12|TRBJ1-2
TGTGCCAGCAGCTTCGGAGAGTATGGCTACACCTTC
CASSFGEYGYTF
>.|TRBV27|.|15|TRBJ2-7
TGTGCCAGCAGTTTAGGATGGGAGCAGACCTACGAGCAGTACTTC
CASSLGWEQTYEQYF
>.|TRBV6-1|TRBD1|13|TRBJ1-4
TGTGCCGGCAGACGGGACAGTAATGAAAAACTGTTTTTT
CAGRRDSNEKLFF
>.|TRBV6-6|.|13|TRBJ1-5
TGTGCCACTATGACAGGCGGCAATCAGCCCCAGCATTTT
CATMTGGNQPQHF
>few|TRBV7-8|.|16|TRBJ1-5
TGTGCCAGCAGCTTAGCGCGAGGTGGTGTTGGTCAGCCCCAGCATTTT
CASSLARGGVGQPQHF
>.|TRBV2|.|14|TRBJ2-4
TGTGCCAGCAGTGACGAGAATCAGGAAAACATTCAGTACTTC
CASSDENQENIQYF
>.|TRBV28|.|12|TRBJ1-5
TGTGCCAGCAGTACTCGGGGTTTGCCCCAGCATTTT
CASSTRGLPQHF
>.|TRBV29-1|.|13|TRBJ1-1
TGCAGCGTGGGGCCCCAGTGGGGCACTGAAGCTTTCTTT
CSVGPQWGTEAFF
>once|TRBV6-4|.|14|TRBJ2-1
TGTGCCAGCAGTGAGGTGGGCCCGTTGGGTGAGCAGTTCTTC
CASSEVGPLGEQFF
>.|TRBV2|TRBD1|16|TRBJ2-5
TGTGCCAGCAGCCTAACAGGGAACAGGGGCCAAGAGACCCAGTACTTC
CASSLTGNRGQETQYF
>.|TRBV9|TRBD2|16|TRBJ2-1
TGTGCCAGCAGCGGTAATAGCGGGAGGGCCTACAATGAGCAGTTCTTC
CASSGNSGRAYNEQFF
>.|TRBV29-1|.|13|TRBJ1-5
TGCAGCGTTATAGAGGCCGCCGTTGATGCCCAGCATTTT
CSVIEAAVDAQHF
>.|TRBV18|.|14|TRBJ1-1
TGTGCCAGCTCAGGGACACGGGGTCTCGCTGAAGCTTTCTTT
CASSGTRGLAEAFF
>.|TRBV7-2|TRBD2|13|TRBJ2-7
TGTGCCAGCAGCCGCGGGGGAGCCTACGAGCAGTACTTC
CASSRGGAYEQYF
>.|TRBV5-1|.|16|TRBJ2-2
TGCGCCAGCAGCAGGGATCAGAGCGGGAACACCGGGGAGCTGTTTTTT
CASSRDQSGNTGELFF
>.|TRBV9|TRBD2|15|TRBJ2-1
TGTGCCAGCAGCAAATTAGCGGGTACCTACAATGAGCAGTTCTTC
CASSKLAGTYNEQFF
>.|TRBV6-5|.|14|TRBJ2-1
TGTGCCAGCAGTCCCGTTACAGGGTACAATGAGCAGTTCTTC
CASSPVTGYNEQFF
>.|TRBV29-1|.|12|TRBJ2-7
TGCAGCGTAGGAGAGGGTAGCTACGAGCAGTACTTC
CSVGEGSYEQYF
>once|TRBV29-1|TRBD1|11|TRBJ2-1
TGCAGCGTCCTGACAGGGACTGAGCAGTTCTTC
CSVLTGTEQFF
>.|TRBV20-1|.|11|TRBJ2-5
TGCAGTTCCGGGATGGGAGAGACCCAGTACTTC
CSSGMGETQYF
>.|TRBV30|.|11|TRBJ1-1
TGTGCCTGGAAGAGGAACACTGAAGCTTTCTTT
CAWKRNTEAFF
>few|TRBV28|TRBD1|13|TRBJ1-5
TGTGCCAGCAGTCGGGACAGGCTGTTCCCCCAGCATTTT
CASSRDRLFPQHF
>.|TRBV29-1|.|14|TRBJ1-1
TGCAGCGTTTTTAGGGGATCTCTGAACACTGAAGCTTTCTTT
CSVFRGSLNTEAFF
>.|TRBV27|.|15|TRBJ1-1
TGTGCCAGCAGACTAAAGACACAGGGATCCACTGAAGCTTTCTTT
CASRLKTQGSTEAFF
>.|TRBV18|.|15|TRBJ1-3
TGTGCCAGCTCACCAAGGACAGACTCTGGAAACACCATATATTTT
CASSPRTDSGNTIYF